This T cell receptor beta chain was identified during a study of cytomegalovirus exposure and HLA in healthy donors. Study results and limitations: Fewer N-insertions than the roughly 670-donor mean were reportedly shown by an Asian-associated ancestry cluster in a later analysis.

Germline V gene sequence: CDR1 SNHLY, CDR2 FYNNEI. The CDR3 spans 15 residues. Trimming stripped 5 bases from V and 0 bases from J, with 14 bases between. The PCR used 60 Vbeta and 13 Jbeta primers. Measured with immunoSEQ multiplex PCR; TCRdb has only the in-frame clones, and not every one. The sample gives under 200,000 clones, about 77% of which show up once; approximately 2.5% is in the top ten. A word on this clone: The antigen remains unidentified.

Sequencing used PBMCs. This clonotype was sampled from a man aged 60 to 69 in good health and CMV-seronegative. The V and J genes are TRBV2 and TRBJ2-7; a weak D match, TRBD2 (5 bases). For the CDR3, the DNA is TGTGCCAGCAGTACGTATGAAGAGGGCTCCTACGAGCAGTACTTC. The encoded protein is CASSTYEEGSYEQYF.